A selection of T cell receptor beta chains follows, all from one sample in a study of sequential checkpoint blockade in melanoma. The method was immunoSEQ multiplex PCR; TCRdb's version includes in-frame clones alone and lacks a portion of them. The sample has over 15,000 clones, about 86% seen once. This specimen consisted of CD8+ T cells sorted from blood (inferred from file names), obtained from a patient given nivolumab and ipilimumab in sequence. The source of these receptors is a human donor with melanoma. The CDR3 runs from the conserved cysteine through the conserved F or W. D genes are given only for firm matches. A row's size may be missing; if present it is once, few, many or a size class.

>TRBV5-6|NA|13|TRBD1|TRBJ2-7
TGTGCCAGCACCGGACAGGGGGCCAACGAGCAGTACTTC
CASTGQGANEQYF
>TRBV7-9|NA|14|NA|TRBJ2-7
TGTGCCAGCAGCTCCCGGGATCTAGACTACGAGCAGTACTTC
CASSSRDLDYEQYF
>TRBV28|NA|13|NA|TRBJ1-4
TGTGCCAGCAGTTTACCAGGGGTCGAAAAACTGTTTTTT
CASSLPGVEKLFF
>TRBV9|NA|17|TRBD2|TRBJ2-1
TGTGCCAGCAGCGTAAGCTCCAGCGGGGCCGGGTACAATGAGCAGTTCTTC
CASSVSSSGAGYNEQFF
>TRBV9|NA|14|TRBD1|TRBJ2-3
TGTGCCAGCAGCCCCGGGACAGGGGTTGATGCGCAGTATTTT
CASSPGTGVDAQYF
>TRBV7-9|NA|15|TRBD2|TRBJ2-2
TGTGCCGCCGGGACTAGCGGGGAGAACACCGGGGAGCTGTTTTTT
CAAGTSGENTGELFF
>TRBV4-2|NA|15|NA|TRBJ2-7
TGTGCCAGCAGCCAAGAAGGGGGGGGAGTTTACGAGCAGTACTTC
CASSQEGGGVYEQYF
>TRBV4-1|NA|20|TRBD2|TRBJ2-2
TGCGCCAGCAGCCTCACCTCTTGGGTACTAGCGGGAGGCGACACCGGGGAGCTGTTTTTT
CASSLTSWVLAGGDTGELFF
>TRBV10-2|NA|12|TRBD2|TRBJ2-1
TGCGCCAGCAGTGTCACTAGCGGTGAGCAGTTCTTC
CASSVTSGEQFF
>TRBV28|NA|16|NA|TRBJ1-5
TGTGCCAGCAGTTTAGAGGGCTTTGGTAGCAATCAGCCCCAGCATTTT
CASSLEGFGSNQPQHF
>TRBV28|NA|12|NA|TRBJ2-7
TGTGCCAGCAGCGAAGACAACTACGAGCAGTACTTC
CASSEDNYEQYF
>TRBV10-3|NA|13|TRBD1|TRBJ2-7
TGTGCCATCGGAGAGGGGGCTTTCTACGAGCAGTACTTC
CAIGEGAFYEQYF
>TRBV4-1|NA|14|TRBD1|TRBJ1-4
TGCGCCAGCAGCCCGGAACAGGGGAATGAAAAACTGTTTTTT
CASSPEQGNEKLFF
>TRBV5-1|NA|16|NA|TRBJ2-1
TGCGCCAGCAGCTTGAGGACTCTCCAAGCAAAAAATGAGCAGTTCTTC
CASSLRTLQAKNEQFF
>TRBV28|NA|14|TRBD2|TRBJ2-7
TGTGCCAGCAGTCCATTGGGTAGCGGGAAAGAGCAGTACTTC
CASSPLGSGKEQYF
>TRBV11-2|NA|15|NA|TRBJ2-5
TGTGCCAGCAGCTTTAGGACTAATCGCCAAGAGACCCAGTACTTC
CASSFRTNRQETQYF
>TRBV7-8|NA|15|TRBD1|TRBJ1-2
TGTGCCAGCACTCCGGAAGGGACAGGGATCTATGGCTACACCTTC
CASTPEGTGIYGYTF
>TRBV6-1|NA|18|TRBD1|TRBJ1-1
TGTGCCAGCAGTGAAGGGTGGGGGACAGGCCAAATGAACACTGAAGCTTTCTTT
CASSEGWGTGQMNTEAFF
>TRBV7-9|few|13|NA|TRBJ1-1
TGTGCCAGCAGACCTACAGCGAACACTGAAGCTTTCTTT
CASRPTANTEAFF
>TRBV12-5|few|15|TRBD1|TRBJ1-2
TGTGCTAGTGCTCAACAGGGGGACTCTAACTATGGCTACACCTTC
CASAQQGDSNYGYTF
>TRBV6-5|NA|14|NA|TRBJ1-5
TGTGCCAGCAGTTACTTGTCAGGGCTTCAGCCCCAGCATTTT
CASSYLSGLQPQHF
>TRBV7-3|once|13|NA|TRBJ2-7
TGTGCCAGCAGCTTAGAACAAAACTACGAGCAGTACTTC
CASSLEQNYEQYF
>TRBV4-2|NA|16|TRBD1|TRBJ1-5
TGTGCCAGCAGCCAAGTGGCAAGCCAGGGGGATCAGCCCCAGCATTTT
CASSQVASQGDQPQHF
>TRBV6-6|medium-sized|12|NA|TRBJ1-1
TGTGCCAGCAGTCTCCTGGAGACTGAAGCTTTCTTT
CASSLLETEAFF
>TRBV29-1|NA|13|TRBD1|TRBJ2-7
TGCAGCGTCTCGGGGGACAGGGGGCAGGAGCAGTACTTC
CSVSGDRGQEQYF
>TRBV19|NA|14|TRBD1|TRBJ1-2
TGTGCCAGTAGCTACGGACAGGGCATCTATGGCTACACCTTC
CASSYGQGIYGYTF
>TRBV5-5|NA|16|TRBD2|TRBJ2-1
TGTGCCAGCAACCCCCTAGCGGGAGGGCGCCACAATGAGCAGTTCTTC
CASNPLAGGRHNEQFF
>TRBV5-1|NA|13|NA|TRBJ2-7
TGCGCCAGCAGCTTGGCGGGTCCCTACGAGCAGTACTTC
CASSLAGPYEQYF
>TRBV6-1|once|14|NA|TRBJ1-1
TGTGCCAGCAGCCCCCAAGCCCGGGGCACTGAAGCTTTCTTT
CASSPQARGTEAFF
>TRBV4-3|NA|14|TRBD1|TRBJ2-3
TGCGCCAGCAGTCGAGGACAGGGCACAGATACGCAGTATTTT
CASSRGQGTDTQYF
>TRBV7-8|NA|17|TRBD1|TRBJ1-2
TGTGCCAGCAGCTTAGCATCCACAGGGACAGGGGTAGATGGCTACACCTTC
CASSLASTGTGVDGYTF